A selection of T cell receptor beta chains follows, all from one sample in a study of shared clonotypes between healthy human individuals. The assay was immunoSEQ multiplex PCR, and TCRdb's table has in-frame clones only and misses some. The table shows under 1,100,000 clones, with 75% to 80% occurring only once. The sequenced sample consisted of memory CD4+ T cells from PBMCs. Receptors were obtained from a young man in good health. Some clones in this sample may be carry-over from other donors' samples. The CDR3 runs from the conserved cysteine through the conserved F or W. D genes are given only for firm matches. Clone size is shown for a subset of rows, as once, few, many or a class of expanded clone.

v_gene	d_gene	j_gene	abundance	CDR3aa	CDR3nt
TRBV15	.	TRBJ2-3	.	CATSGRLSGATDTQYF	TGTGCCACCAGCGGGCGACTATCTGGAGCCACAGATACGCAGTATTTT
TRBV27	.	TRBJ1-2	.	CASSPKGRYWGYGYTF	TGTGCCAGCAGCCCGAAGGGACGGTATTGGGGCTATGGCTACACCTTC
TRBV28	.	TRBJ2-5	.	CASSLWGGSETQYF	TGTGCCAGCAGTTTATGGGGTGGTAGCGAGACCCAGTACTTC
TRBV28	TRBD2	TRBJ2-2	few	CASTIAGTNTGELFF	TGTGCCAGCACCATAGCGGGAACGAACACCGGGGAGCTGTTTTTT
TRBV4-1	.	TRBJ2-7	.	CASSHDGEGGEDYEQYF	TGCGCCAGCAGCCATGATGGGGAAGGGGGAGAAGATTACGAGCAGTACTTC
TRBV4-1	.	TRBJ2-5	.	CASSQVSFGIQETQYF	TGCGCCAGCAGCCAAGTGTCATTCGGGATTCAAGAGACCCAGTACTTC
TRBV5-4	.	TRBJ1-1	.	CASSRTVNTEAFF	TGTGCCAGCAGCCGGACCGTGAACACTGAAGCTTTCTTT
TRBV30	.	TRBJ2-6	.	CAWGTARASSGANVLTF	TGTGCCTGGGGAACCGCAAGGGCTTCCTCTGGGGCCAACGTCCTGACTTTC
TRBV10-3	.	TRBJ2-7	.	CAIKLGADYEQYF	TGTGCCATCAAACTTGGGGCAGACTACGAGCAGTACTTC
TRBV27	.	TRBJ1-1	few	CASRRAGSTEAFF	TGTGCCAGCAGAAGGGCAGGGAGCACTGAAGCTTTCTTT
TRBV5-8	.	TRBJ2-5	.	CASSLYTEETQYF	TGTGCCAGCAGCTTGTACACAGAAGAGACCCAGTACTTC
TRBV7-9	.	TRBJ1-1	few	CASSFGGGGEAFF	TGTGCCAGCAGCTTCGGAGGCGGGGGCGAAGCTTTCTTT
TRBV6-6	TRBD1	TRBJ1-2	.	CASSDQTGPFEGYTF	TGTGCCAGCAGCGACCAGACAGGGCCGTTTGAGGGCTACACCTTC
TRBV2	.	TRBJ2-7	.	CASSEASDSLQYF	TGTGCCAGCAGTGAAGCCTCGGACTCCCTCCAGTACTTC
TRBV10-1	TRBD1	TRBJ2-7	.	CASSPGTVSSYEQYF	TGCGCCAGCAGTCCCGGGACAGTAAGCTCCTACGAGCAGTACTTC
TRBV4-3	.	TRBJ2-7	.	CASSQSGVPPYEQYF	TGCGCCAGCAGCCAATCGGGAGTCCCTCCCTACGAGCAGTACTTC